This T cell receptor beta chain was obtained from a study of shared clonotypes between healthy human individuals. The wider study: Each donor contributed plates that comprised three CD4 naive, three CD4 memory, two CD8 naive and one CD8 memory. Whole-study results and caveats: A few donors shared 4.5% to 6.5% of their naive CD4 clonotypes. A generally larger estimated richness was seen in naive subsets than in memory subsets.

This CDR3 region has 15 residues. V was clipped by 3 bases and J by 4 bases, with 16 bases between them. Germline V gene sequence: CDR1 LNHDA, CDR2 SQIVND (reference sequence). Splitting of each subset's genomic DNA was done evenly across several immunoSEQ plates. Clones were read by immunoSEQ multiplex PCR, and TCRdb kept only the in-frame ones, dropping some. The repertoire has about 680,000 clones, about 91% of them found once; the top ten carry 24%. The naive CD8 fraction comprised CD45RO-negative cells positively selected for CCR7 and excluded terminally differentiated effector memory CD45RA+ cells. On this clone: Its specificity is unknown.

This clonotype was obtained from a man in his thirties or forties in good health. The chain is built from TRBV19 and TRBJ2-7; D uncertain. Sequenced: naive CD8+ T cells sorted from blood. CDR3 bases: TGTGCCAGTAGTATCTCGCTAGATGCGGCTTACGAGCAGTACTTC. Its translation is CASSISLDAAYEQYF.